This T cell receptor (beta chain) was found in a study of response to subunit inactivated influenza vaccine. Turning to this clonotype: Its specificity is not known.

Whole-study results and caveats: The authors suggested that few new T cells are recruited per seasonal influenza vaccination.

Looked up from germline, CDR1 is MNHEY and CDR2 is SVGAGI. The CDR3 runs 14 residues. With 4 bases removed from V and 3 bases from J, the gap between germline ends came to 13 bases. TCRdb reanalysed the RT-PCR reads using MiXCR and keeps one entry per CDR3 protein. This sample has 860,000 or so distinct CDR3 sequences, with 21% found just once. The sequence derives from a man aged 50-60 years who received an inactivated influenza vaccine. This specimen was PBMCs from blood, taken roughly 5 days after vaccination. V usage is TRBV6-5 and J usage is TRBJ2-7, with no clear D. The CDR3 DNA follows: TGTGCCAGCAGTTTCCCCCGGGTGGTCTACGAGCAGTACTTC. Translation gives CASSFPRVVYEQYF.